This T cell receptor (beta chain) was identified during a study of T cells in Graves' hyperthyroidism and ophthalmopathy. Authors of the study amplified TCR beta CDR3 regions from RNA transcripts. Initially, a first-round RT-PCR of the TCR CDR3 employed the HTBI primer set. TCRdb called the multiplex PCR reads again in MiXCR, with one record for every CDR3 protein. The profile covers about 130,000 distinct CDR3 sequences, with around 21% appearing a single time and around two thirds taken by the ten largest. General study findings and limits: Clonotypes that were expanded in thyroid above 0.001 mostly appeared in blood too.

On this clonotype: Its antigen remains unidentified.

This blood was taken when hyperthyroidism was first diagnosed, before any ophthalmopathy symptoms existed. The CDR3 covers 14 residues. Trimming left V 0 bases short and J 7 bases short, with 10 bases between. Germline CDR1 reads DFQATT; CDR2 reads SNEGSKA (reference sequence). Specimen: blood. This TCR was recovered from a woman aged 45-65 years with Graves' hyperthyroidism that later progressed to Graves' ophthalmopathy. The rearrangement links TRBV20-1 to TRBJ1-6; no reliable D call. CDR3 sequence (DNA): TGCAGTGCTAGAGATCCAGGAAGAAATTCACCCCTCCACTTT. Residues: CSARDPGRNSPLHF.